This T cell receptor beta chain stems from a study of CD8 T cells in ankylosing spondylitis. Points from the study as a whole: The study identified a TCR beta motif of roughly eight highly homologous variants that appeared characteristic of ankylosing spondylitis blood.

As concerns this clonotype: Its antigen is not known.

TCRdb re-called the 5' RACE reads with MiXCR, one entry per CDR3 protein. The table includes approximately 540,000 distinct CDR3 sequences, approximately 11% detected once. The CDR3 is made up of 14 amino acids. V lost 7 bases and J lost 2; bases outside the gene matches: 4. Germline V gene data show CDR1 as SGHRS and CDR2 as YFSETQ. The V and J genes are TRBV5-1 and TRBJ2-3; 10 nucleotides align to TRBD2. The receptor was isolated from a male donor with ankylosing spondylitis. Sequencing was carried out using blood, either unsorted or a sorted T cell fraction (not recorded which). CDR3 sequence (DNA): TGCGCCAGCGGACTAGCGGATCTCACAGATACGCAGTATTTT. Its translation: CASGLADLTDTQYF.